These 10 T cell receptor beta chains came from one sample sequenced in a study of shared clonotypes between healthy human individuals. Generated by immunoSEQ multiplex PCR, the TCRdb table keeps only in-frame clones and is missing some. The sample has about 600,000 clones, less than 97% seen once; the top ten hold roughly 0.1%. Cells designated naive CD8 were CD45RO-negative and were positively selected for CCR7, with terminally differentiated effector memory CD45RA+ cells excluded. The sample was naive CD8+ T cells sorted from blood. These receptors all stem from a woman aged 25 to 45 in good health.

This chain joins TRBV28 and TRBJ1-1; maybe TRBD1 (5 bases). There are 18 residues in the CDR3. The V gene's germline CDR1 is MDHEN and CDR2 SYDVKM. The ends were cut back, 2 bases at V and 4 bases at J, with 23 bases in the middle. The CDR3 coding sequence is TGTGCCAGCAGTTTAACCCCGGACATATCCAACGTGGGCACTGAAGCTTTCTTT. Amino acids: CASSLTPDISNVGTEAFF. Supplemented by reference TRBV28 and TRBJ1-1, the full variable domain reads DVKVTQSSRYLVKRTGEKVFLECVQDMDHENMFWYRQDPGLGLRLIYFSYDVKMKEKGDIPEGYSVSREKKERFSLILESASTNQTSMYLCASSLTPDISNVGTEAFFGQGTRLTVV.

The J gene is TRBJ2-1, the V gene TRBV6-6; 9 bases are a match to TRBD1. With 10 bases clipped from V and 6 bases from J, the junction kept 4 bases outside the gene matches. Germline lookup yields CDR1 MNHNY and CDR2 SVGAGI (reference sequence). There are 12 residues in the CDR3. CDR3 sequence reads: CATQGARNEQFF. The DNA of the CDR3 is TGTGCCACACAGGGGGCTCGCAATGAGCAGTTCTTC.

The V gene is TRBV27, the J gene TRBJ2-2; weak D call: TRBD1 (6 bases). Germline assignment: CDR1 MNHEY and CDR2 SMNVEV (reference sequence). V was trimmed by 6 bases and J by 4 bases, leaving 15 bases between them. The CDR3 loop spans 15 amino acids. CDR3 nucleotides: TGTGCCAGCAGGCAACCGGGACACCCCACCGGGGAGCTGTTTTTT. Its protein is CASRQPGHPTGELFF.

CDR3 sequence: CASSRRTSRGNEQFF. CDR3 nucleotides: TGTGCCAGCAGCCGAAGGACTAGTCGGGGCAATGAGCAGTTCTTC. The chain links TRBV7-9 to TRBJ2-1, with 7 bases that match TRBD2. The germline V gene has CDR1 SEHNR and CDR2 FQNEAQ (reference sequence). The length of the CDR3 is 15 residues. With 5 bases clipped from V and 6 bases from J, the junction kept 10 bases outside the gene matches.

This clone appeared a few times. J is TRBJ1-1 and V is TRBV11-2; no clear D gene. Germline-derived CDR1 and CDR2 are SGHAT and FQNNGV. The CDR3 totals 15 residues. Trimming cost V 4 bases and J 0 bases, with 12 bases left between them. The CDR3 nucleotides are TGTGCCAGCAGCTATCGCGGAGGCATGAACACTGAAGCTTTCTTT. It yields the protein CASSYRGGMNTEAFF.

This sequence joins TRBV19 and TRBJ2-1; D uncertain. The germline gives CDR1 LNHDA, CDR2 SQIVND (reference sequence). The germline V and J ends were trimmed by 2 bases and 5 bases, with 13 bases remaining between them. CDR3 length equals 15 residues. CDR3 in amino acids: CASSIQMGQNNEQFF. CDR3 nucleotides: TGTGCCAGTAGTATACAGATGGGCCAAAACAATGAGCAGTTCTTC.

This clone showed up just once. This rearrangement joins TRBV10-1 to TRBJ1-2, with 8 positions matching TRBD1. The V and J ends lost 3 bases and 8 bases, in that order; junction bases with no gene match: 14. The CDR3 runs 16 residues. Germline CDR1 is WNHNN and CDR2 is SYGVQD (reference sequence). The CDR3 region is CASSDPRQGRVQGYTF. The CDR3 nucleotides read TGCGCCAGCAGTGACCCTCGACAGGGGAGGGTGCAGGGCTACACCTTC.

The chain carries TRBV5-6 and TRBJ1-5; the D is unclear. V was clipped by 4 bases and J by 7 bases, with 12 bases between them. This CDR3 is 13 amino acids long. Germline V lookup: CDR1 SGHDT, CDR2 YYEEEE. CDR3 nucleotides: TGTGCCAGCAGCCAGAAACCCGACCAGCCCCAGCATTTT. This translates into CASSQKPDQPQHF.

The chain carries TRBV29-1 and TRBJ2-2; 8 bases line up with TRBD2. Trimming cost V 4 bases and J 0 bases; bases outside gene matches: 7. Germline values: CDR1 SQVTM, CDR2 ANQGSEA. The CDR3 sequence is 16 residues long. The CDR3 nucleotides read TGCAGCGTTGGCCAGCGGGAGCACTCGAACACCGGGGAGCTGTTTTTT. Amino acids: CSVGQREHSNTGELFF.

This clone was counted between two and nine times. The chain joins TRBV11-2 to TRBJ2-1; D is undetermined. The CDR3 runs 12 residues. Trimming shortened V by 0 bases and J by 7 bases, and 4 bases separated the two germline ends. Germline values: CDR1 SGHAT, CDR2 FQNNGV. This chain's CDR3 is CASSLDGNEQFF. The CDR3 DNA reads as TGTGCCAGCAGCTTAGACGGGAATGAGCAGTTCTTC.